This paragraph covers one T cell receptor (beta chain) sequence. Its antigen is still unknown. These data originate in a study of blood T cells in healthy people across ages. General study findings and limits: It was held that diversity estimates obtained from one million T cells represented underestimates. CMV infection status of these donors was not known.

Germline loops: CDR1 ENHRY, CDR2 SYGVKD. The CDR3 spans 20 residues. V lost 0 bases and J lost 1; bases outside the gene matches: 10. Primers used in a second PCR of about 6 to 12 cycles were a sample-barcoded 5' primer and a J-beta primer mix. TCRdb re-derived calls from the 5' RACE reads in MiXCR, one entry per CDR3 protein. Of hundreds of thousands of distinct CDR3 sequences in the sample, around 36% were seen once. The chain combines TRBV10-3 with TRBJ2-1; 12 bases agree with TRBD2. The sequencing input was blood. The sequence was collected from a man in his late teens or twenties in good health. CDR3 nucleotides: TGTGCCATCAGTGAGTCCCCGTTGACTAGCGGGGGTCCTTCCTACAATGAGCAGTTCTTC. Translating gives CAISESPLTSGGPSYNEQFF.